The rows below give T cell receptor beta chains drawn from one sample of a study of cytomegalovirus exposure and HLA in healthy donors. Method: immunoSEQ multiplex PCR; TCRdb's copy keeps in-frame clones and lacks some. The data hold under 200,000 clones, with about 88% observed a single time. The sequencing input was PBMCs. The origin of the receptors is a woman aged 18-29 years in good health and CMV-seronegative. The CDR3 runs from the conserved cysteine through the conserved F or W. The D gene is left open where the match is weak. Not all rows give a size; the values are once, few, many and, for expanded clones, a class.

v_gene	d_gene	abundance	j_gene	CDR3nt	CDR3aa
TRBV11-2	.	.	TRBJ2-7	TGTGCCAGCAGCCGGAGCTCCTACGAGCAGTACTTC	CASSRSSYEQYF
TRBV14	TRBD1	.	TRBJ1-1	TGTGCCAGCAGCCCTAACAGGGGGCGCTTTATGAAGTCTGAAGCTTTCTTT	CASSPNRGRFMKSEAFF
TRBV28	.	once	TRBJ1-2	TGTGCCATATTCAGTCCTAACTATGGCTACACCTTC	CAIFSPNYGYTF
TRBV10-3	TRBD2	.	TRBJ2-3	TGTGCCACCGATGAGCGGGAGGGCCAAGGTACGCAGTATTTT	CATDEREGQGTQYF
TRBV6-5	TRBD2	.	TRBJ2-5	TGTGCCAGCAGTCCCGGGACTACTCAAGAGACCCAGTACTTC	CASSPGTTQETQYF
TRBV19	.	.	TRBJ1-2	TGTGCCAGTAGTCAGCTGGGCGGACTTCCTAACTATGGCTACACCTTC	CASSQLGGLPNYGYTF
TRBV2	.	.	TRBJ2-1	TGTGCCAGCAGCCTCCGGGACTTTTCCTACAATGAGCAGTTCTTC	CASSLRDFSYNEQFF
TRBV28	.	once	TRBJ2-7	TGTGCCAGCAGTTCCAGGGCCGACTTGGACACCTACGAGCAGTACTTC	CASSSRADLDTYEQYF
TRBV28	TRBD1	.	TRBJ2-7	TGTGCCAGCAACGGACAGGGCAGAGTGCAGTACTTC	CASNGQGRVQYF
TRBV6-1	.	.	TRBJ2-3	TGTGCCAGCAGTGGCGGGACGGTTCTTTATAGCACAGATACGCAGTATTTT	CASSGGTVLYSTDTQYF
TRBV27	TRBD1	.	TRBJ2-7	TGTGCCAGCAGTTTATCCACAGGGGGCGAGCAGTACTTC	CASSLSTGGEQYF
TRBV5-4	.	.	TRBJ2-7	TGTGCCAGCAGCTTGGGAGGGGGAGGGTCTACGGACGAGCAGTACTTC	CASSLGGGGSTDEQYF
TRBV2	TRBD2	.	TRBJ2-5	TGTGCCAGCAGGGCGGGAGCCGGAGAGACCCAGTACTTC	CASRAGAGETQYF
TRBV28	TRBD1	.	TRBJ2-2	TGTGCCAGCACCCAGACAGGGGGTACCGGGGAGCTGTTTTTT	CASTQTGGTGELFF
TRBV12-5	TRBD1	.	TRBJ2-2	TGTGCTACTACCCCCGGGACAGGGGTGCCCGGGGAGCTGTTTTTT	CATTPGTGVPGELFF
TRBV7-9	TRBD2	.	TRBJ2-3	TGTGCCAGCAGCTCCTTCGGTAGCGGGGAGGAAGATACGCAGTATTTT	CASSSFGSGEEDTQYF
TRBV6-6	TRBD1	.	TRBJ1-2	TGTGCCAGCAGTTACCCCGGGACAGTCCAAGGCTACACCTTC	CASSYPGTVQGYTF
TRBV30	.	.	TRBJ1-1	TGTGCCTGGAGTGTACTGGTACACACTGAAGCTTTCTTT	CAWSVLVHTEAFF
TRBV30	TRBD2	.	TRBJ2-1	TGTGCCTGGAGCCCTTCCCGGACTAGCGGGGACTACAATGAGCAGTTCTTC	CAWSPSRTSGDYNEQFF
TRBV6-5	.	once	TRBJ2-3	TGTGCCAGCACGGATGCCGGGAACACAGATACGCAGTATTTT	CASTDAGNTDTQYF
TRBV7-9	.	few	TRBJ2-6	TGTGCCAGCAGCTTAGTCGTCGGAGGGCCTGGGGCCAACGTCCTGACTTTC	CASSLVVGGPGANVLTF
TRBV27	.	once	TRBJ1-2	TGTGCCAGCAGTTCTCATGGAGGGTGGGATGGCTACACCTTC	CASSSHGGWDGYTF
TRBV6-1	.	.	TRBJ2-7	TGTGCCAGCAGTGAAGGGACACCACTACGCTACGAGCAGTACTTC	CASSEGTPLRYEQYF
TRBV28	TRBD2	.	TRBJ2-7	TGTGCCAGCAGTTTAAAAGCGGGGGGCCGAAGCTCCTACGAGCAGTACTTC	CASSLKAGGRSSYEQYF
TRBV28	.	.	TRBJ2-4	TGTGCCAGCAGTTTTTCGGGATTAGCCAAAAACATTCAGTACTTC	CASSFSGLAKNIQYF
TRBV28	.	.	TRBJ1-2	TGTGCCAGCAGTTCGATCCCCTTCCGGGCTAACTATGGCTACACCTTC	CASSSIPFRANYGYTF
TRBV30	TRBD1	.	TRBJ2-7	TGTGCCTGGGACAGGGGGTGGGACGAGCAGTACTTC	CAWDRGWDEQYF
TRBV6-1	TRBD1	.	TRBJ1-3	TGTGCCAGCAGTGTGACAGGGGATGGAAACACCATATATTTT	CASSVTGDGNTIYF
TRBV5-1	.	.	TRBJ2-1	TGCGCCAGCAGCTTGGGGCAGATCTCCTACAATGAGCAGTTCTTC	CASSLGQISYNEQFF
TRBV19	.	.	TRBJ2-7	TGTGCCAGTAGTATAGGGCACCGTGCAACCTACGAGCAGTACTTC	CASSIGHRATYEQYF
TRBV7-8	.	.	TRBJ1-1	TGTGCCAGCAGCTTAGGACTCCGAGGGAGCACTGAAGCTTTCTTT	CASSLGLRGSTEAFF
TRBV2	TRBD2	.	TRBJ2-5	TGTGCCAGCAGTCCGGGGGGGCCTTGGGAGACCCAGTACTTC	CASSPGGPWETQYF
TRBV5-4	.	.	TRBJ1-1	TGTGCCAGCAGCCCCTGGGATGGGAGAGGGACTGAAGCTTTCTTT	CASSPWDGRGTEAFF
TRBV11-2	.	.	TRBJ2-7	TGTGCCAGCAGCGCCGATACGGGACTGACTAGCTCCTACGAGCAGTACTTC	CASSADTGLTSSYEQYF
TRBV2	.	.	TRBJ1-6	TGTGCCAGCAGTGAAGAGAGAAATTCACCCCTCCACTTT	CASSEERNSPLHF
TRBV5-4	.	.	TRBJ2-3	TGTGCCAGCAGCTTGTCCCTATTTGATACGCAGTATTTT	CASSLSLFDTQYF
TRBV18	TRBD1	.	TRBJ1-1	TGTGCCAGCTCAGCTATTGACAGGGGGCTTGGGAACACTGAAGCTTTCTTT	CASSAIDRGLGNTEAFF
TRBV6-5	.	.	TRBJ1-3	TGTGCCAGCACCAAACCGGGACATTTAAACACCATATATTTT	CASTKPGHLNTIYF
TRBV28	TRBD1	.	TRBJ1-2	TGTGCCAGCAGTTTGACAGGGCTTTATGGCTACACCTTC	CASSLTGLYGYTF
TRBV6-1	.	.	TRBJ2-5	TGTGCCAGCAGAGCGGACAGACAAGAGACCCAGTACTTC	CASRADRQETQYF
TRBV5-1	TRBD1	.	TRBJ2-3	TGCGCCAGCAGCTCCGGGACAGGGGCGGCAGATACGCAGTATTTT	CASSSGTGAADTQYF
TRBV19	.	.	TRBJ1-5	TGTGCCAGTAGTATTGGGCTGTATCAGCCCCAGCATTTT	CASSIGLYQPQHF
TRBV19	TRBD2	.	TRBJ2-1	TGTGCCAGTATGGGCCTGGTAGCGGGGGGGCCGGGCTACAATGAGCAGTTCTTC	CASMGLVAGGPGYNEQFF
TRBV9	TRBD1	.	TRBJ1-5	TGTGCCAGCAGCGTAGGGGGACAGGGCAATCAGCCCCAGCATTTT	CASSVGGQGNQPQHF
TRBV5-1	.	.	TRBJ1-2	TGCGCCAGCAGCTTGCAGGGTTCTGGCTACACCTTC	CASSLQGSGYTF
TRBV28	TRBD2	once	TRBJ2-1	TGTGCCAGCAGTTTATGGTCCAGCGGGAATTTCAATGAGCAGTTCTTC	CASSLWSSGNFNEQFF
TRBV5-1	TRBD1	.	TRBJ1-5	TGCGCCAGCAGCCCGGACAGGGGTCAGCCCCAGCATTTT	CASSPDRGQPQHF
TRBV2	TRBD2	once	TRBJ2-1	TGTGCCAGCAGTGAAGAGCGGGGGCTCTACAATGAGCAGTTCTTC	CASSEERGLYNEQFF
TRBV19	TRBD1	.	TRBJ1-1	TGTGCCAGTAGTAAAGGGACAGGCATTTTGAACACTGAAGCTTTCTTT	CASSKGTGILNTEAFF
TRBV6-5	.	.	TRBJ1-2	TGTGCCAGCAGTTACTCTGCGGAAAACTATGGCTACACCTTC	CASSYSAENYGYTF